This T cell receptor beta chain appears in the sequencing data of a study of radiation and T cells in renal cell carcinoma. Time point of the sample: baseline pretreatment blood. As for treatment: 15 Gy SBRT to primary tumor, nephrectomy 4 weeks later. TCRdb's copy holds only in-frame clones and misses some; the assay was immunoSEQ multiplex PCR. The data contain 110,000 to 150,000 clones, around nine tenths of them singletons. Germline assignment: CDR1 LNHDA and CDR2 SQIVND (reference sequence). V was clipped by 2 bases and J by 0 bases, with 7 bases between them. This CDR3 comprises 14 residues. This clonotype originated in a woman between 45 and 65 years old with renal cell carcinoma. The V call is TRBV19, the J call TRBJ1-1, with D uncertain. This specimen was blood, taken from a patient whose treatment included radiotherapy and nephrectomy. For the CDR3, the DNA is TGTGCCAGTAGTATACAGCCTATGAACACTGAAGCTTTCTTT. Translated: CASSIQPMNTEAFF.